In this sample, the clone carrying this TCR beta chain turned up many times. TCRdb re-called the 5' RACE reads with MiXCR, one entry per CDR3 protein. The table lists tens of thousands of distinct CDR3 sequences, 4.5% to 5% of them singletons, with around 7.4% in the top ten. This sample was taken from a study of spatial heterogeneity in lung cancer. Time point described: sample taken at primary tumor resection. Researchers sequenced whole RNA taken from tumor, nontumor lung or frozen PBMC without sorting. The CDR3 sequence is 16 residues long. In germline, CDR1 is DFQATT, CDR2 SNEGSKA (reference sequence). Trimming stripped 0 bases from V and 0 bases from J, with 12 bases between.

This chain uses TRBV20-1 with TRBJ1-5, with D unresolved. This material consisted of PBMCs, taken at surgery. This clonotype was obtained from a male donor with early-stage non-small cell lung cancer. CDR3 DNA: TGCAGTGCTAGAGATAGAAGAGGGATTAGCAATCAGCCCCAGCATTTT. Amino acid sequence: CSARDRRGISNQPQHF.